Listed below are T cell receptor beta chains from one sample, sequenced in a study of Graves' ophthalmopathy and Graves' hyperthyroidism. Via MiXCR, TCRdb re-called the multiplex PCR reads, giving one row per CDR3 protein. The table lists about 700,000 distinct CDR3 sequences, 35% to 50% of them singletons. Input material: peripheral blood. These receptors all stem from an adult man with Graves' ophthalmopathy. The CDR3 runs from the conserved cysteine through the conserved F or W. A D gene is named only where the DNA matches it firmly. Rows may omit the clone size; those that give it use once, few, many or a size class.

TRBV10-3,TRBJ2-7,-,TRBD2,CASSLTSGSAYEQYF,TGTGCCAGCAGCCTAACTAGCGGGAGTGCCTACGAGCAGTACTTC
TRBV2,TRBJ1-6,-,-,CASVGIGEGSPLHF,TGTGCCAGCGTCGGAATCGGGGAAGGTTCACCCCTCCACTTT
TRBV10-2,TRBJ1-1,many,-,CASRSTQRLNTEAFF,TGCGCCAGCAGGTCAACACAAAGGCTGAACACTGAAGCTTTCTTT
TRBV12-3/TRBV12-4,TRBJ1-1,-,-,CASTYGPRQLNTEAFF,TGTGCCAGCACCTACGGACCACGGCAACTGAACACTGAAGCTTTCTTT
TRBV7-3,TRBJ1-2,-,TRBD1,CASSVGQGGDYTF,TGTGCCAGCAGCGTTGGACAGGGCGGAGACTACACCTTC
TRBV7-8,TRBJ2-5,-,-,CASSQVGQAGDGETQYF,TGTGCCAGCAGCCAAGTGGGACAGGCGGGAGATGGGGAGACCCAGTACTTC
TRBV18,TRBJ2-1,-,-,CASSPRVGHRGTEQFF,TGTGCCAGCTCACCACGGGTGGGACATCGTGGGACTGAGCAGTTCTTC
TRBV19,TRBJ1-1,few,-,CASSTPHRMNTEAFF,TGTGCCAGTAGTACCCCGCACCGGATGAACACTGAAGCTTTCTTT
TRBV2,TRBJ2-7,-,-,CASSQDVLRGAEQYF,TGTGCCAGCAGCCAAGATGTCCTCAGGGGTGCGGAGCAGTACTTC
TRBV7-8,TRBJ2-7,many,-,CASSFGWGSEQYF,TGTGCCAGCAGCTTTGGCTGGGGGTCCGAGCAGTACTTC
TRBV7-9,TRBJ2-7,-,-,CASSPRLFREQYF,TGTGCCAGCAGTCCCCGGTTGTTCCGTGAGCAGTACTTC